The entry that follows covers one TCR beta chain sequence. This clone occurred once. Its antigen specificity is not known. No qualities accompany the bases; no much larger clone lies one base away. These data are taken from a study of immune evolution from preneoplasia to lung adenocarcinoma (dated by TCRdb to the early 2020s). About the investigation overall: HLA loss of heterozygosity was observed in approximately 7%, 15% and 30% of AIS, MIA and ADC lesions, respectively, and was not observed in any AAH lesions. In total, the cohort included roughly 53 patients with pulmonary nodules, all of whom underwent surgical resection. Sample size was based on specimen availability rather than a prior power calculation. TCR sequencing data were obtained from approximately 50 patients. The study used immune gene expression, TCR sequencing and multiplex immunofluorescence to profile the immune contexture of lung adenocarcinoma precursors and invasive adenocarcinoma. Resected precursor lesions (AAH, AIS, MIA) and invasive adenocarcinomas were each compared against paired morphologically normal lung tissue. The immune data were combined with whole exome sequencing and methylation data from the same cohort of nodules. POLYSOLVER was used to infer Class I HLA alleles from exome data, while LOHHLA was used to detect allele-specific HLA loss. According to the study, around 99 samples were used for TCR sequencing. The paper's findings and limits, for the study overall: Clonality was highest in normal lung, while later-stage lesions appeared to show lower clonality but higher T cell density and diversity. The highest T cell clonality was observed in KRAS-mutant nodules compared with EGFR-mutant or double wild-type lesions. The findings reflected association rather than direct causation, and larger cohorts with long-term follow-up and longitudinal biopsies were considered necessary. Because every patient came from Japan and China, how well the results apply to Western populations was uncertain. The highest top T cell clone frequencies were observed in normal lung, and a progressive decrease in top T cell clone frequencies appeared to occur from AAH through AIS, MIA and invasive adenocarcinoma.

Using the immunoSEQ hsTCRbeta Kit, TCR beta CDR3 regions were sequenced from DNA. The authors' analysis ran thus. TCR sequencing data were analysed with the ImmunoSEQ Analyzer. T cell clonality was defined as 1 minus Pielou's evenness computed on productive rearrangements. To measure T cell diversity, the inverse Simpson index was applied to productive templates. T cell density was TCR beta template counts normalized to usable DNA, estimated by amplifying and sequencing housekeeping genes. Two-sided Kruskal-Wallis tests were used to compare TCR metrics between histologic stages. TCRdb carries this immuneACCESS record with in-frame sequences only. Its versions omit some clonotypes, under half of them owing to an unresolved V gene in the studies checked, with the rest unexplained. D and trimming come from the DNA, and the V and J calls and clone size come from that table. This sample holds some 4,700 clones; roughly 73% were observed only once. The top ten clones comprise 6.5% to 9% of the sample.

Patients underwent resection in Japan or China between about 2014 and 2017. Two lung cancer pathologists independently confirmed the histologic diagnosis of each case on H&E slides. Macro-dissection after pathologic assessment enriched premalignant or tumor cells for nucleic acid extraction. The AllPrep DNA/RNA FFPE Kit was used to isolate DNA from FFPE tissue. Trimming at the junction amounts to 0 bases on V and 6 bases on J, and the germline ends lie 14 bases apart. The CDR3 sequence holds 16 residues, the cysteine and phenylalanine included. The kept DNA is CDR3 alone, 48 bases in frame from the first base. CDR1 MRHNA and CDR2 SNTAGT are derived from the germline V gene.

This sequence originates from a person aged 55-80 years with lung adenocarcinoma. In this chain, TRBV6-4 is recombined with TRBJ2-2; D gene: possibly TRBD1, on 6 matching bases. The sample taken for sequencing was FFPE lung adenocarcinoma in situ tissue. According to the study, the label for this sample's cell subset or site signals: preinvasive adenocarcinoma in situ (AIS). The sequenced DNA is TGTGCCAGCAGTGACTCGACGGGAACAGGGTCCGGGGAGCTGTTTTTT. Its protein reads: CASSDSTGTGSGELFF.